This TCR beta chain was identified in a study of T cell repertoires in cytomegalovirus infection (dated by TCRdb to between 2018 and 2020). Looking at the study overall: Donor HLA type was relevant to the analysis, as public TCR beta signatures indicated carriage of CMV infection together with the matching HLA type. Overall results and qualifications from the work: The ex vivo response was dominated by HLA-C-restricted CMV-specific TCR beta clonotypes, and the single most frequent clonotype in two of eight donors was supplied by these HLA-C-restricted clonotypes. In both this cohort and an independent roughly 400-donor cohort, the cumulative frequency of public TCR beta family members distinguished carriers of CMV infection plus the relevant HLA type.

Sequencing took place on an Illumina HiSeq 1500. TCRdb itself trimmed the public reads at Q25 with fastp, ran MiXCR and retained productive beta chains. Each CDR3 protein gets just one entry, which takes the most common genes and DNA from the rows behind it. Present in this sample are 350,000 to 500,000 distinct CDR3 sequences, 30% to 40% of which were seen just once. The ten most abundant clones make up about an eighth of the sample. Cut back by 0 bases and 5 bases, the V and J ends lie 5 bases apart. The CDR3 starts with the cysteine, ends with the phenylalanine, and has 11 residues. The read is trimmed to its CDR3 DNA, 33 bases read in frame from base 1. The germline V gene encodes CDR1 DFQATT and CDR2 SNEGSKA (reference sequence). On this clonotype itself: Its antigen remains undetermined. No clone much larger than this one lies a single base away; base qualities are absent.

The receptor was isolated from a human donor in good health (CMV status not recorded). Some clones in this sample may be carry-over from other donors' samples. The specimen sequenced was PBMCs. Recombination linked TRBV20-1 to TRBJ2-7, with an unclear D gene assignment. The CDR3 reads CSARDLDEQYF. The nucleotide sequence is TGCAGTGCTAGAGATCTGGACGAGCAGTACTTC.